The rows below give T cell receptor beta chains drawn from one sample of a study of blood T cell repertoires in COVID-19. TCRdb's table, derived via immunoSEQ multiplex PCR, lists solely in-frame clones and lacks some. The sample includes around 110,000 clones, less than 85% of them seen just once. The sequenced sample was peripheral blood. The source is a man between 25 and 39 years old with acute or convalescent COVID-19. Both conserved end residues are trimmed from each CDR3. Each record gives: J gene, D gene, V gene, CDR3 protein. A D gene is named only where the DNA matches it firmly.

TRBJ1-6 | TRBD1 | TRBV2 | ASSEDRGQNSPLH
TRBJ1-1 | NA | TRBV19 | ASSIVQNTEAF
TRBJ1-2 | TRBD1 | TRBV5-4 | ASRVQGARGYT
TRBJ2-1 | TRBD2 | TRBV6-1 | ASSEIKSAPSGGNEQF
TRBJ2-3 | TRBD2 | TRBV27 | ASRLAGGRSDTQY
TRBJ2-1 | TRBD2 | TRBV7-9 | ASSLRTSGIPKVDEQF
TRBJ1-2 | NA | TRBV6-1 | ASSEAGDGFGYT
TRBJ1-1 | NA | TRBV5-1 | ASSLTGNTEAF
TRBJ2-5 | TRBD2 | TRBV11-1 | ASSSFSGSGGETQY
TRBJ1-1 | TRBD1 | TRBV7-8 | ASSSLRTGVSEAF
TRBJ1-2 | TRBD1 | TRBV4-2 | ASSQDGGTAFNYGYT
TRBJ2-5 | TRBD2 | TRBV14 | ASSQALLAGGQETQY
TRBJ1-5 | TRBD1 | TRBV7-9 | ASSPGTGDYSNQPQH
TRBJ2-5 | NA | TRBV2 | ASSVLTQETQY
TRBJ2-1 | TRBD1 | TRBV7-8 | ASSLTGVENNEQF
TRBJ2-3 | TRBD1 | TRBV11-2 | ASSSRDRGYADTQY
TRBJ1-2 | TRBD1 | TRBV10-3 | AISESRDRGRVPYGYT
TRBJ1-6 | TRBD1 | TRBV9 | ASSATGGEDSPLH
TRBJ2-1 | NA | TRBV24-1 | ATSDPEFVAPARSNEQF
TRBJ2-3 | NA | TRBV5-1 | ASSLGTPSDTQY
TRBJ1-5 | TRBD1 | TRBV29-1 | SVVTGVGQPQH
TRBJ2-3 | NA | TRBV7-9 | ASSWMGASDTQY
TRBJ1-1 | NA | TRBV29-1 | SVEDLGGARDTEAF
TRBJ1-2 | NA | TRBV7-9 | ASSLGSGNGYT
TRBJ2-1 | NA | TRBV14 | ASSQGKGPYNEQF
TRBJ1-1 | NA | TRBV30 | AWSEDFTEAF
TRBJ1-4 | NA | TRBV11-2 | ASSLGQGRKLF
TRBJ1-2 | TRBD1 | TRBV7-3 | ASSFGQGDGYT
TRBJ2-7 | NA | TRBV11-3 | ASSPSRHVEQY
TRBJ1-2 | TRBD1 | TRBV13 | ASSPTGGGGYT
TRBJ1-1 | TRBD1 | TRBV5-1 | ASSWDRFNEAF
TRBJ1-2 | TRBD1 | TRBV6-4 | ASSADRASSGYT
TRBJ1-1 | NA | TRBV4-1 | ASSQAAGAPGTEAF
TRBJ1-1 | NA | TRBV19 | ASSKDERKAF